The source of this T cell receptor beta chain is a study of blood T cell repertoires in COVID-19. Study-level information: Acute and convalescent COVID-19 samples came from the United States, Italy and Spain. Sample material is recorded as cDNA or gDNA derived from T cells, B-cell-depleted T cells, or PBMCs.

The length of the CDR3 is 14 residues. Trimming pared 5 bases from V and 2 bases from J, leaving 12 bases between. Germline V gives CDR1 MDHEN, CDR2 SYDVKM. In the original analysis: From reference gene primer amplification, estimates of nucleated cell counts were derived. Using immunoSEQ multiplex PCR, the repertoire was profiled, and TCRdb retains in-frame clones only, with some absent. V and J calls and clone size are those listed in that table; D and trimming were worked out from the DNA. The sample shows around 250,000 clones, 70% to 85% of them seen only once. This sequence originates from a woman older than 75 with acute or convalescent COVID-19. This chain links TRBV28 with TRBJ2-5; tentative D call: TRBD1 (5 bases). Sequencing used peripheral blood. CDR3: CASSERQPQETQYF. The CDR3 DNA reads TGTGCCAGCAGTGAAAGACAGCCGCAAGAGACCCAGTACTTC. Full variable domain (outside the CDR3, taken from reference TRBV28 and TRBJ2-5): DVKVTQSSRYLVKRTGEKVFLECVQDMDHENMFWYRQDPGLGLRLIYFSYDVKMKEKGDIPEGYSVSREKKERFSLILESASTNQTSMYLCASSERQPQETQYFGPGTRLLVL.